The clone carrying this T cell receptor beta chain was detected many times. Its antigen is as yet unknown. TCR beta CDR3 regions were amplified from RNA. An initial round of RT-PCR targeting the TCR CDR3 relied on the HTBI primer set. TCRdb used MiXCR to reprocess the multiplex PCR reads, holding one entry per CDR3 protein. This sample has around 600,000 distinct CDR3 sequences, with 14% found just once. These data are taken from a study of T cells in Graves' hyperthyroidism and ophthalmopathy. Points from the study as a whole: Model-based prediction identified ophthalmopathy a median about 6.8 months prior to its onset. Blood also held most thyroid clonotypes expanded beyond 0.001.

With 0 bases removed from V and 0 bases from J, the gap between germline ends came to 12 bases. This CDR3 contains 17 residues. Germline V CDR1 and CDR2: MNHEY, SVGAGI. The diagnostic basis comprised clinical symptoms, serum thyroxine and TRAb, thyroid ultrasound and orbital computed tomography. The rearrangement uses TRBV6-5 and TRBJ2-4; D remains unclear. The sample comprised blood. This sequence originates from a woman under 30 with Graves' ophthalmopathy. This CDR3 reads CASSYSLRALAKNIQYF. Written as DNA, the CDR3 is TGTGCCAGCAGTTACTCGTTACGGGCCCTAGCCAAAAACATTCAGTACTTC.